Shown below are 5 T cell receptor beta chains from a single sample sequenced in a study of shared clonotypes between healthy human individuals. Assay: immunoSEQ multiplex PCR; the TCRdb copy retains only in-frame clones and omits some. In the table there are about 2 million clones, over 85% of which are singletons. The sample taken for sequencing was naive CD4+ T cells sorted from blood. The subset was: CD45RA+ positively selected. These receptors were taken from a man aged 18 to 30 in good health.

The chain recombines TRBV10-2 with TRBJ2-3; D unresolved. CDR1 is WSHSY and CDR2 is SAAADI in the germline V gene. V was shortened by 3 bases and J by 8 bases, with 18 bases between the two germline ends. This CDR3 has 15 amino acids. The chain's CDR3 is CASSDGLDPVGTQYF. The CDR3 bases are TGCGCCAGCAGTGATGGATTGGACCCGGTGGGTACGCAGTATTTT.

This rearrangement joins TRBV20-1 to TRBJ2-7; tentatively, D is TRBD2 (5 bases). CDR1 is DFQATT and CDR2 is SNEGSKA in the germline V gene (reference sequence). The CDR3 contains 11 residues. CDR3 loop: CTPGVTYEQYF. DNA for the CDR3: TGCACCCCCGGGGTAACCTACGAGCAGTACTTC.

This clone has a single count. The gene calls are TRBV5-8 and TRBJ1-1; possibly TRBD1 for D (5 bases). CDR3 length: 15 residues. The V gene lost 5 bases and the J gene lost 1 base, with 15 bases spanning the gap. Germline V gene data show CDR1 as SGHTS and CDR2 as YDEGEE. The DNA of the CDR3 is TGTGCCAGCAGTCGGGGCGGCGGACAGAACACTGAAGCTTTCTTT. The encoded protein is CASSRGGGQNTEAFF.

The chain carries TRBV5-4 and TRBJ2-7, with D perhaps matching TRBD2 (7 bases). CDR3 length: 14 amino acids. CDR1 SGHNT and CDR2 YYREEE come from the germline V gene (reference sequence). V dropped 3 bases and J dropped 7 bases, with 17 bases sitting between them. The CDR3 DNA sequence: TGTGCCAGCAGCTCCGTGGCGGGGGCCGGAGAGCAGTACTTC. Its translation is CASSSVAGAGEQYF.

The V and J genes are TRBV6-1 and TRBJ1-2; D is possibly TRBD1 (5 bases). This CDR3 spans 11 amino acids. Trimming left V 3 bases short and J 8 bases short, with 7 bases between. Germline V gene data show CDR1 as MNHNS and CDR2 as SASEGT. The CDR3, as DNA: TGTGCCAGCAGTGAGTGGGACGGCTACACCTTC. Protein sequence: CASSEWDGYTF.